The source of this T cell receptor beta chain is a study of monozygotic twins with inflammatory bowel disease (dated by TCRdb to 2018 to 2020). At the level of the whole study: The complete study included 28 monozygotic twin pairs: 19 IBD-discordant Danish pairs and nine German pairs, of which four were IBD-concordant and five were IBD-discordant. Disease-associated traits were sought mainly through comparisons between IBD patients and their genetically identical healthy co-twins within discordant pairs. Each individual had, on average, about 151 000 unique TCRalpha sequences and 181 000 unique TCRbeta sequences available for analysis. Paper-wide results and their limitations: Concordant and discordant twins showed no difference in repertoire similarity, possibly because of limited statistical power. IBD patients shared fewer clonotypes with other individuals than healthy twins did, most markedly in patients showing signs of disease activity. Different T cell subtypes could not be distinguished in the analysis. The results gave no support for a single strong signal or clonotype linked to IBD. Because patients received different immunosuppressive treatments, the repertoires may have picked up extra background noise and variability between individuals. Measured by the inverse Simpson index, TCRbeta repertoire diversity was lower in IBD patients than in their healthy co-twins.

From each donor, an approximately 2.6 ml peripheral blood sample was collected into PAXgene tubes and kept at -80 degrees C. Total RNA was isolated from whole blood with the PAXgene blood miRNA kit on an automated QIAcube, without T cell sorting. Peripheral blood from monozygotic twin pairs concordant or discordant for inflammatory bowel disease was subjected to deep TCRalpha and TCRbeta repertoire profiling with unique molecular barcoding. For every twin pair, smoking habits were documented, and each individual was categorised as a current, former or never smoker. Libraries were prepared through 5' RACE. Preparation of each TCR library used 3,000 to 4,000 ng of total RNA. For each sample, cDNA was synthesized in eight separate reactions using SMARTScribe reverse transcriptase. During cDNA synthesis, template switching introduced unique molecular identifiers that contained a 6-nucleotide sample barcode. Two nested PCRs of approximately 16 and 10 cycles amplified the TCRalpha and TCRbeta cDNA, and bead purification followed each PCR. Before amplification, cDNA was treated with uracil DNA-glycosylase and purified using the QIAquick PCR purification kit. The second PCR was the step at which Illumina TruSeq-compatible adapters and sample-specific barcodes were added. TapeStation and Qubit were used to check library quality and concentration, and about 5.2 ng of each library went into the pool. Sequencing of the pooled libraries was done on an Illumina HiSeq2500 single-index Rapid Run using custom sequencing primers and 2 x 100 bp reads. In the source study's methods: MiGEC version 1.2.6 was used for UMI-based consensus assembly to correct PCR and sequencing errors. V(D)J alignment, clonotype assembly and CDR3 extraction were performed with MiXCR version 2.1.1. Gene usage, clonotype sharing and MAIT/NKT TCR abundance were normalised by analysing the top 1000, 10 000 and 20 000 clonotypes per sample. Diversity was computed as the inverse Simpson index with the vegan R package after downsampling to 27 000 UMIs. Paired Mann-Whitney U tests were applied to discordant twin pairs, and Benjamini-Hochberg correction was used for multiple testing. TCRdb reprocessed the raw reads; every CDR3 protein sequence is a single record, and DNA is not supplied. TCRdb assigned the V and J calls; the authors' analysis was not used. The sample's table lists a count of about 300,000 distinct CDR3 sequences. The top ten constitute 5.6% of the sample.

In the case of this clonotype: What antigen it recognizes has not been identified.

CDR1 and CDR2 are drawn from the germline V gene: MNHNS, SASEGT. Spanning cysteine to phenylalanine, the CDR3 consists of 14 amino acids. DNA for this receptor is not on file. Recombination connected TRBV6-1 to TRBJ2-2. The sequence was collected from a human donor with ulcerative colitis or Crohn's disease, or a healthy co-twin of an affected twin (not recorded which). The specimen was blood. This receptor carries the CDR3 CASSGGRTIGELFF.